The clone carrying this T cell receptor beta chain was observed at least ten times. A second 7 to 11 cycle PCR used barcoded and J-beta primers. With 12 random nucleotides, a template-switch adaptor tagged each individual cDNA molecule. Each CDR3 protein is one row after TCRdb ran MiXCR on the 5' RACE reads. The repertoire consists of hundreds of thousands of distinct CDR3 sequences, with 25% to 35% occurring once and the leading ten covering around a sixth. The record originates from a study of blood T cells in healthy people across ages. The CDR3 spans 15 residues. CDR1 is SGHTA, CDR2 FQGNSA, per germline. Trimming stripped 0 bases from V and 5 bases from J, with 10 bases between.

The clonotype originates from a woman at least 80 years old in good health. Sequenced input: blood. The chain carries TRBV7-2 and TRBJ1-4; D possibly corresponds to TRBD1 (6 bases). The CDR3 DNA sequence: TGTGCCAGCAGCTTAGCTCAGGACAGAAATGAAAAACTGTTTTTT. It translates to CASSLAQDRNEKLFF.